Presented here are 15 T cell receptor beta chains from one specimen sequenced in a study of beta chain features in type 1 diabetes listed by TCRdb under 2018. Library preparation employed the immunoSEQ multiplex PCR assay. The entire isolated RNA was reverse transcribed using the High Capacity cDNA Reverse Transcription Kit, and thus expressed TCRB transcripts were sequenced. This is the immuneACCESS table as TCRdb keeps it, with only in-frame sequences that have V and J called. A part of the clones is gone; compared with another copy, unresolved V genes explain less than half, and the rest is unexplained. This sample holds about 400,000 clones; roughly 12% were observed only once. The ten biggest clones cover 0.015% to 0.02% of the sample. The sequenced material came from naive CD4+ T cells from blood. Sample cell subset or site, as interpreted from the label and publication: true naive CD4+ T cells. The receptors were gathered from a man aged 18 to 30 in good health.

DNA for the CDR3: TGTGCCAGCAGTCAGGGGTCGGGTAGCAATCAGCCCCAGCATTTT. Amino acids: CASSQGSGSNQPQHF. The chain carries TRBV2 and TRBJ1-5; D is possibly TRBD1 (6 bases). Trimming removed 5 bases from V and 0 bases from J, with 11 bases in between. This CDR3 has 15 amino acids. Germline loops: CDR1 SNHLY, CDR2 FYNNEI.

The DNA of the CDR3 is TGTGCCAGCAGCTTAGTTTTGGACAGGCTCCATGAGCAGTTCTTC. It is translated as CASSLVLDRLHEQFF. The chain is built from TRBV7-8 and TRBJ2-1; 7 nucleotides match TRBD1. Per germline, CDR1 SGHVS and CDR2 FQNEAQ. After removal of 1 base from V and 8 bases from J, the junction contained 8 bases not matched to a gene. The CDR3 is made up of 15 amino acids.

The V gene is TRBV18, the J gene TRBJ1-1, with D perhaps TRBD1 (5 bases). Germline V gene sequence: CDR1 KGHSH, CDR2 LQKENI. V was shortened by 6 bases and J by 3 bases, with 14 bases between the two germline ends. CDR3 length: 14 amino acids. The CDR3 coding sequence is TGTGCCAGCTCGATCTCCACAGGCGACACTGAAGCTTTCTTT. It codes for CASSISTGDTEAFF.

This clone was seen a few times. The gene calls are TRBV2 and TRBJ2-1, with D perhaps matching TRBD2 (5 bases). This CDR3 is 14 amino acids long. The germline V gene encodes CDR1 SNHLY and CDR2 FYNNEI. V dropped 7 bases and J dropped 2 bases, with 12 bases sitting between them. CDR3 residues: CASIASGAYNEQFF. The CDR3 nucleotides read TGTGCCAGCATCGCCAGCGGCGCCTACAATGAGCAGTTCTTC.

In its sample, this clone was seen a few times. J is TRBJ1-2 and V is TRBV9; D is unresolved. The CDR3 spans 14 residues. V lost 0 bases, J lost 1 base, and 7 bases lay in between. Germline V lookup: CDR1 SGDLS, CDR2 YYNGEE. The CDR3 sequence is CASSVDELNYGYTF. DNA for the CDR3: TGTGCCAGCAGCGTAGACGAGCTTAACTATGGCTACACCTTC.

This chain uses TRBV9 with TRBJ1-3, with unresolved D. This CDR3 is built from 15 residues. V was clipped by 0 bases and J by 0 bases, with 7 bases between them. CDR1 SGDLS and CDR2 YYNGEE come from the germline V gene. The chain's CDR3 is CASSVDYSSGNTIYF. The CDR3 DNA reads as TGTGCCAGCAGCGTAGATTACAGCTCTGGAAACACCATATATTTT.

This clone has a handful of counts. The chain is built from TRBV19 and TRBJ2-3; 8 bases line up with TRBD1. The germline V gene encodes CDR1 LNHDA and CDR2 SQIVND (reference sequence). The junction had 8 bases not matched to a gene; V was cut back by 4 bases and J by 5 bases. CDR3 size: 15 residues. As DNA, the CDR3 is TGTGCCAGTAGTACTTGGACAGGGTTTGGAGATACGCAGTATTTT. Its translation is CASSTWTGFGDTQYF. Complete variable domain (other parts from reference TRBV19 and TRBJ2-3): DGGITQSPKYLFRKEGQNVTLSCEQNLNHDAMYWYRQDPGQGLRLIYYSQIVNDFQKGDIAEGYSVSREKKESFPLTVTSAQKNPTAFYLCASSTWTGFGDTQYFGPGTRLTVL.

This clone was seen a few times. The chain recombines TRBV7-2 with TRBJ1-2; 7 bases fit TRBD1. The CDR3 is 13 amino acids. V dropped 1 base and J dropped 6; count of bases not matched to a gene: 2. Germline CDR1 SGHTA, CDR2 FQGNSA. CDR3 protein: CASSLVTGNGYTF. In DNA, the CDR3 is TGTGCCAGCAGCTTAGTGACAGGGAATGGCTACACCTTC.

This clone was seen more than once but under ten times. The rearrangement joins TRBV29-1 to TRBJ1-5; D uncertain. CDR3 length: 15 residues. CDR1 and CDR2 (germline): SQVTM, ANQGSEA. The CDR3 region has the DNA TGCAACACAGCGGGGAAGGAAAACTACAATCAGCCCCAGCATTTT. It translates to CNTAGKENYNQPQHF. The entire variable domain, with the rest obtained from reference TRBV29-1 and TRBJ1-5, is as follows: SAVISQKPSRDICQRGTSLTIQCQVDSQVTMMFWYRQQPGQSLTLIATANQGSEATYESGFVIDKFPISRPNLTFSTLTVSNMSPEDSSIYLCNTAGKENYNQPQHFGDGTRLSIL.

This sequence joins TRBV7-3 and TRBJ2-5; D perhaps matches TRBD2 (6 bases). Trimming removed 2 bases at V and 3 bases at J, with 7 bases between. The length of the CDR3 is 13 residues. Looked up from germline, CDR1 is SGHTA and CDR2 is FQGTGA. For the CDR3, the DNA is TGTGCCAGCAGCTTAGCGGGGAAAGAGACCCAGTACTTC. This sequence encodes CASSLAGKETQYF.

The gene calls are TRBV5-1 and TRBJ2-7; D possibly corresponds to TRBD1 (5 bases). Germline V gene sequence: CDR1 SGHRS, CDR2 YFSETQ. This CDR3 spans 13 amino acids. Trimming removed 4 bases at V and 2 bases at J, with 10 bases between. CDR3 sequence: CASSQDITYEQYF. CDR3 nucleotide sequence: TGCGCCAGCAGCCAGGACATCACCTACGAGCAGTACTTC.

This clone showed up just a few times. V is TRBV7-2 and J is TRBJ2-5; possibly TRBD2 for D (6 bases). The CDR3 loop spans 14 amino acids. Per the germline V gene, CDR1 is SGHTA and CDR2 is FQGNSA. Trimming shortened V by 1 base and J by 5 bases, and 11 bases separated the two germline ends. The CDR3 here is CASSLGGGMETQYF. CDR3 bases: TGTGCCAGCAGCTTAGGTGGGGGGATGGAGACCCAGTACTTC.

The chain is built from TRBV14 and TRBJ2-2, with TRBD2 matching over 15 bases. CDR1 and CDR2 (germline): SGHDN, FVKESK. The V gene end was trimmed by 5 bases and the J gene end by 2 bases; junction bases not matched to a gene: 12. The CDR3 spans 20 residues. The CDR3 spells CASSEGLAGGPWINTGELFF. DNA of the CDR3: TGTGCCAGCAGCGAAGGACTAGCGGGAGGGCCTTGGATCAACACCGGGGAGCTGTTTTTT.

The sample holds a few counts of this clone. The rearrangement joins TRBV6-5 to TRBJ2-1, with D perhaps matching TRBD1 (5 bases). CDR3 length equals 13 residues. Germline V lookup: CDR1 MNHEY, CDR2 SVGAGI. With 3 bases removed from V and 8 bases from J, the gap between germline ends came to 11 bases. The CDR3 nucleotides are TGTGCCAGCAGTTATTCGATGGGGCATGAGCAGTTCTTC. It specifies CASSYSMGHEQFF.

The chain's CDR3 is CASSLRDRGEQYF. The CDR3, as DNA: TGTGCCAGCAGTCTCCGGGACAGGGGCGAGCAGTACTTC. The V gene is TRBV6-6, the J gene TRBJ2-7; 10 bases are shared with TRBD1. CDR1 and CDR2 from the germline V gene are MNHNY and SVGAGI (reference sequence). The CDR3 totals 13 residues. The ends lost 5 bases at V and 6 bases at J; junction bases unmatched: 4.